The 17 T cell receptor beta chains below were found in one sample sequenced in a study of T cells in Graves' hyperthyroidism and ophthalmopathy. There were TCR beta CDR3 regions amplified from RNA transcripts. Primed by the HTBI set, a first-round RT-PCR was run on the TCR CDR3. TCRdb reprocessed the multiplex PCR reads with MiXCR, giving one entry per CDR3 protein. The data hold 500,000 to 600,000 distinct CDR3 sequences, with under 60% observed a single time. Sequenced: peripheral blood or thyroid tissue (not recorded which). Every receptor here comes from an adult woman with Graves' disease, either hyperthyroidism or ophthalmopathy (not recorded which).

This clonotype was observed once. Being one base from a much bigger clone, this may be a read error. V and J are TRBV5-1 and TRBJ2-2; D gene unclear. The germline gives CDR1 SGHRS, CDR2 YFSETQ. This CDR3 has 13 amino acids. Here the CDR3 DNA reads TGCGCCAGCCGCTTGATATCCCCCGGGGAGCTGTTTTTT. Translating it yields CASRLISPGELFF.

In its sample, this clonotype was seen a few times. The chain recombines TRBV7-8 with TRBJ1-1; no reliable D call. Germline V gives CDR1 SGHVS, CDR2 FQNEAQ. With 6 bases removed from V and 1 base from J, the gap between germline ends came to 9 bases. This CDR3 region has 13 residues. The CDR3 loop is CASSRGSNTEAFF. The DNA for the CDR3 is TGTGCCAGCAGTCGAGGATCGAACACTGAAGCTTTCTTT.

This clonotype was counted many times. The chain joins TRBV12-3 or TRBV12-4 to TRBJ1-1; tentative D call: TRBD1 (6 bases). Deletions cut 5 bases from V and 1 base from J, with 11 bases between. The CDR3 spans 14 residues. CDR3 DNA sequence: TGTGCCAGCAGTCGACAGGCCCAGAACACTGAAGCTTTCTTT. It specifies CASSRQAQNTEAFF.

Regarding this clonotype: This may come from a read error, since a much larger clone is one base off. This CDR3 is missing its conserved last phenylalanine or tryptophan, likely due to a read error. The chain couples TRBV27 to TRBJ1-1, with D uncertain. The CDR3 covers 15 residues. The V end was cut by 6 bases, the J end by 1 base, with 15 bases between. Germline CDR1 and CDR2: MNHEY and SMNVEV (reference sequence). The CDR3, as DNA: TGTGCCAGCAGCCTCGGGTCTCTTGGGAACACTGAAGCTTTCTCT. As protein: CASSLGSLGNTEAFS.

This clonotype was seen repeatedly, ten times or more. This rearrangement joins TRBV2 to TRBJ1-6; TRBD1 aligns across 9 bases. V lost 8 bases to trimming and J lost 7 bases; unmatched junction nucleotides: 0. The germline CDR1 and CDR2 sequences are SNHLY and FYNNEI. The CDR3 runs 12 residues. As DNA, the CDR3 is TGTGCCAGCGGGACAGGGAATTCACCCCTCCACTTT. Protein sequence: CASGTGNSPLHF.

The rearrangement joins TRBV5-1 to TRBJ1-4; 7 nucleotides match TRBD1. CDR3 length: 15 amino acids. Germline loops: CDR1 SGHRS, CDR2 YFSETQ. Trimming removed 1 base from V and 7 bases from J; junction bases left unmatched: 7. CDR3 residues: CASSLNRGGSEKLFF. CDR3 sequence (DNA): TGCGCCAGCAGCTTGAACAGGGGAGGGAGTGAAAAACTGTTTTTT.

The chain carries TRBV12-3 or TRBV12-4 and TRBJ1-1; 9 nucleotides align to TRBD1. The CDR3 covers 16 residues. V shed 5 bases, J shed 1 base, and the junction held 8 bases outside the gene matches. The CDR3 bases are TGTGCCAGCAGTGCAAGCGGACAGGGGACGAACACTGAAGCTTTCTTT. As protein: CASSASGQGTNTEAFF.

A word on this clonotype: This may come from a read error, since a much larger clone is one base off. This chain uses TRBV2 with TRBJ1-6; D perhaps matches TRBD1 (5 bases). The CDR3 is made up of 14 amino acids. CDR1 SNHLY and CDR2 FYNNEI come from the germline V gene. Trimming shortened V by 11 bases and J by 4 bases, and 15 bases separated the two germline ends. CDR3 amino acids: CAWGVVGYNSPLHF. CDR3 sequence (DNA): TGTGCCTGGGGGGTGGTGGGGTATAATTCACCCCTCCACTTT.

The table lists this clonotype with many counts. The chain combines TRBV14 with TRBJ2-7; weak D call: TRBD1 (5 bases). This CDR3 comprises 14 residues. Germline CDR1 is SGHDN and CDR2 is FVKESK. V was trimmed by 1 base and J by 7 bases, leaving 14 bases between them. The chain's CDR3 is CASSQVWGREEQYF. DNA of the CDR3: TGTGCCAGCAGCCAAGTGTGGGGCCGTGAGGAGCAGTACTTC.

This clonotype was observed many times. This chain connects TRBV5-1 to TRBJ1-2; D uncertain. The CDR3 loop spans 17 amino acids. V was clipped by 0 bases and J by 4 bases, with 19 bases between them. Per germline, CDR1 SGHRS and CDR2 YFSETQ. The CDR3 nucleotides are TGCGCCAGCAGCTTGGAAATTTTTGGCGGTACCGTCTATGGCTACACCTTC. Encoded protein: CASSLEIFGGTVYGYTF.

The chain has TRBV7-8 and TRBJ1-1; maybe TRBD1 (6 bases). The V end was cut by 5 bases, the J end by 6 bases, with 16 bases between. The germline CDR1 and CDR2 sequences are SGHVS and FQNEAQ. The CDR3 contains 14 residues. The DNA for the CDR3 is TGTGCCAGCAGCCACTACGGGGGGCGACCTGAAGCTTTCTTT. As protein: CASSHYGGRPEAFF. The full variable domain, rest sourced from reference TRBV7-8 and TRBJ1-1, is GAGVSQSPRYKVAKRGQDVALRCDPISGHVSLFWYQQALGQGPEFLTYFQNEAQLDKSGLPSDRFFAERPEGSVSTLKIQRTQQEDSAVYLCASSHYGGRPEAFFGQGTRLTVV.

This clonotype showed up just once. The genes are TRBV7-9 and TRBJ1-5; D gene ambiguous. The CDR3 contains 13 residues. The V end lost 4 bases, the J end lost 7 bases, and 11 bases lay between the germline ends. Germline loops: CDR1 SEHNR, CDR2 FQNEAQ (reference sequence). CDR3 sequence: CASSSSGNQPQHF. In DNA form, the CDR3 reads TGTGCCAGCAGCTCTAGCGGGAACCAGCCCCAGCATTTT.

This clonotype was seen more than once but under ten times. DNA of the CDR3: TGTGCCAGCAGCCAATCACCCAACACTGAAGCTTTCTTT. Residues: CASSQSPNTEAFF. This sequence joins TRBV3-1 and TRBJ1-1; D unclear. Trimming took 2 bases from V and 2 from J, leaving 6 bases between them. The CDR3 extends over 13 amino acids. In germline, CDR1 is LGHDT, CDR2 YNNKEL (reference sequence).

This clonotype has a handful of counts. V usage is TRBV10-3 and J usage is TRBJ2-2; D remains unclear. CDR1 and CDR2 from the germline V gene are ENHRY and SYGVKD. This CDR3 spans 15 amino acids. V lost 10 bases, J lost 8 bases, and 23 bases lay in between. In DNA, the CDR3 is TGTGCCAGCAGCGAGAACTGGCCTGGAGTAGGGGAGCTGTTTTTT. This codes for CASSENWPGVGELFF.

This clonotype was detected only once. The J gene is TRBJ2-5, the V gene TRBV24-1; 8 nucleotides align to TRBD2. V shed 8 bases and J 2 bases; nucleotides not matched to a gene: 9. Germline CDR1 KGHDR, CDR2 SFDVKD. The CDR3 loop spans 15 amino acids. CDR3: CATKSGSALQETQYF. The DNA for the CDR3 is TGTGCCACCAAGAGCGGGAGTGCCTTACAAGAGACCCAGTACTTC.

This clonotype was found many times. V usage is TRBV5-8 and J usage is TRBJ1-6; D is ambiguous. CDR3 length equals 13 residues. The germline V gene encodes CDR1 SGHTS and CDR2 YDEGEE. V was cut by 4 bases and J by 9 bases, with 11 bases left in between. The CDR3 is CASSLRTGSPLHF. The DNA of the CDR3 is TGTGCCAGCAGCCTACGGACTGGTTCACCCCTCCACTTT.

The rearrangement uses TRBV7-4 and TRBJ1-5; 11 bases fit TRBD1. CDR3 size: 20 residues. Germline V gives CDR1 SGHVT, CDR2 SQSDAQ. J was trimmed by 0 bases and V by 1 base; bases with no gene match: 11. CDR3 region: CASSLVTGTGGSYSNQPQHF. In DNA, the CDR3 is TGTGCCAGCAGCTTAGTCACCGGGACAGGGGGGTCTTATAGCAATCAGCCCCAGCATTTT.